The rows below give T cell receptor beta chains drawn from one sample of a study of T cells after yellow fever vaccination. TCRdb processed the 5' RACE reads anew with MiXCR; each CDR3 protein has one entry. The table includes around 350,000 distinct CDR3 sequences, approximately 10% detected once. This specimen consisted of PBMCs, obtained on the day of the first yellow fever vaccination. The source is a man younger than 30 who received the YFV17D yellow fever vaccine. Both conserved end residues are part of each CDR3. A D gene is named only where the DNA matches it firmly. Clone sizes are given selectively: once, few, many, or a class where the clone is expanded.

J gene: TRBJ2-1; clone size: NA; D gene: NA; V gene: TRBV10-1; CDR3 length: 14; CDR3 protein: CASSGVGSYNEQFF; CDR3 DNA: TGCGCCAGCAGTGGCGTAGGATCCTACAATGAGCAGTTCTTC
J gene: TRBJ2-5; clone size: few; D gene: NA; V gene: TRBV7-9; CDR3 length: 13; CDR3 protein: CASQPGRPETQYF; CDR3 DNA: TGTGCCAGCCAACCAGGGCGCCCAGAGACCCAGTACTTC
J gene: TRBJ2-1; clone size: NA; D gene: NA; V gene: TRBV12-3/TRBV12-4; CDR3 length: 13; CDR3 protein: CASSLGLSNEQFF; CDR3 DNA: TGTGCCAGCAGTTTGGGACTTTCCAATGAGCAGTTCTTC
J gene: TRBJ2-5; clone size: NA; D gene: NA; V gene: TRBV18; CDR3 length: 16; CDR3 protein: CASSPKDRVPQETQYF; CDR3 DNA: TGTGCCAGCTCACCCAAGGACCGAGTCCCACAAGAGACCCAGTACTTC
J gene: TRBJ1-2; clone size: few; D gene: NA; V gene: TRBV3-1; CDR3 length: 13; CDR3 protein: CASSQPDAYGYTF; CDR3 DNA: TGTGCCAGCAGCCAGCCGGACGCCTATGGCTACACCTTC
J gene: TRBJ2-6; clone size: NA; D gene: NA; V gene: TRBV4-3; CDR3 length: 15; CDR3 protein: CASSRHGAGANVLTF; CDR3 DNA: TGCGCCAGCAGCCGGCATGGGGCTGGGGCCAACGTCCTGACTTTC
J gene: TRBJ1-2; clone size: few; D gene: NA; V gene: TRBV11-2; CDR3 length: 13; CDR3 protein: CASSPEMNYGYTF; CDR3 DNA: TGTGCCAGCAGCCCCGAAATGAACTATGGCTACACCTTC
J gene: TRBJ2-7; clone size: few; D gene: NA; V gene: TRBV5-1; CDR3 length: 17; CDR3 protein: CASSVRTISGLPYEQYF; CDR3 DNA: TGCGCCAGCAGCGTTCGGACTATCTCGGGACTTCCCTACGAGCAGTACTTC
J gene: TRBJ1-1; clone size: few; D gene: NA; V gene: TRBV5-5; CDR3 length: 15; CDR3 protein: CASSLAPHMNTEAFF; CDR3 DNA: TGTGCCAGCAGCTTGGCTCCCCACATGAACACTGAAGCTTTCTTT
J gene: TRBJ2-3; clone size: NA; D gene: TRBD1; V gene: TRBV12-3/TRBV12-4; CDR3 length: 15; CDR3 protein: CASSIGTGAGDTQYF; CDR3 DNA: TGTGCCAGCAGCATAGGGACAGGGGCAGGAGATACGCAGTATTTT
J gene: TRBJ2-4; clone size: many; D gene: NA; V gene: TRBV6-1; CDR3 length: 13; CDR3 protein: CASSRQPGDIQYF; CDR3 DNA: TGTGCCAGCAGTCGCCAACCCGGGGACATTCAGTACTTC
J gene: TRBJ2-3; clone size: NA; D gene: NA; V gene: TRBV5-1; CDR3 length: 13; CDR3 protein: CASSSRITNTQYF; CDR3 DNA: TGCGCCAGCAGCTCTCGAATCACAAATACGCAGTATTTT
J gene: TRBJ1-1; clone size: few; D gene: TRBD1; V gene: TRBV7-2; CDR3 length: 13; CDR3 protein: CASSSSGGLTYNF; CDR3 DNA: TGTGCCAGCAGCTCCTCAGGGGGCCTAACTTATAATTTT
J gene: TRBJ2-7; clone size: NA; D gene: NA; V gene: TRBV15; CDR3 length: 14; CDR3 protein: CATSRDRSGYEQYF; CDR3 DNA: TGTGCCACCAGCAGAGATCGGAGCGGGTACGAGCAGTACTTC
J gene: TRBJ1-5; clone size: NA; D gene: TRBD1; V gene: TRBV12-3/TRBV12-4; CDR3 length: 14; CDR3 protein: CASSSRDRNQPQHF; CDR3 DNA: TGTGCCAGCAGTTCCCGGGACAGGAATCAGCCCCAGCATTTT
J gene: TRBJ1-3; clone size: few; D gene: NA; V gene: TRBV12-3/TRBV12-4; CDR3 length: 13; CDR3 protein: CASSAAYGNTIYF; CDR3 DNA: TGTGCCAGCAGTGCAGCATACGGAAACACCATATATTTT
J gene: TRBJ1-1; clone size: few; D gene: TRBD1; V gene: TRBV5-4; CDR3 length: 15; CDR3 protein: CASSLAGTGAPEAFF; CDR3 DNA: TGTGCCAGCAGCTTGGCGGGGACAGGGGCCCCTGAAGCTTTCTTT
J gene: TRBJ1-6; clone size: NA; D gene: NA; V gene: TRBV30; CDR3 length: 14; CDR3 protein: CAWTTGNAGSPLHF; CDR3 DNA: TGTGCCTGGACAACCGGGAACGCAGGTTCACCCCTCCACTTT
J gene: TRBJ2-7; clone size: NA; D gene: TRBD1; V gene: TRBV29-1; CDR3 length: 15; CDR3 protein: CSVEQPDRGSYEQYF; CDR3 DNA: TGCAGCGTTGAACAGCCGGACAGGGGCTCCTACGAGCAGTACTTC
J gene: TRBJ2-3; clone size: NA; D gene: TRBD1; V gene: TRBV7-9; CDR3 length: 14; CDR3 protein: CASTWDRGLDTQYF; CDR3 DNA: TGTGCCAGCACCTGGGACAGGGGGCTGGATACGCAGTATTTT
J gene: TRBJ2-4; clone size: many; D gene: NA; V gene: TRBV11-2; CDR3 length: 13; CDR3 protein: CASSPGRENIQYF; CDR3 DNA: TGTGCCAGCAGCCCTGGGCGCGAAAACATTCAGTACTTC
J gene: TRBJ1-5; clone size: many; D gene: NA; V gene: TRBV6-5; CDR3 length: 13; CDR3 protein: CASRRNSNQPQHF; CDR3 DNA: TGTGCCAGCCGGAGAAATAGCAATCAGCCCCAGCATTTT
J gene: TRBJ2-1; clone size: NA; D gene: NA; V gene: TRBV5-5; CDR3 length: 13; CDR3 protein: CATRRAGSDEQFF; CDR3 DNA: TGTGCCACACGGCGGGCAGGGAGCGATGAGCAGTTCTTC
J gene: TRBJ1-1; clone size: NA; D gene: TRBD1; V gene: TRBV5-4; CDR3 length: 15; CDR3 protein: CASSTRDRGDTEAFF; CDR3 DNA: TGTGCCAGCAGCACCCGGGACAGGGGGGACACTGAAGCTTTCTTT
J gene: TRBJ1-1; clone size: few; D gene: TRBD1; V gene: TRBV29-1; CDR3 length: 12; CDR3 protein: CSVGTGNTEAFF; CDR3 DNA: TGCAGCGTTGGGACAGGGAACACTGAAGCTTTCTTT
J gene: TRBJ2-1; clone size: NA; D gene: NA; V gene: TRBV7-8; CDR3 length: 13; CDR3 protein: CASSSLRYNEQFF; CDR3 DNA: TGTGCCAGCAGCTCACTTCGATACAATGAGCAGTTCTTC
J gene: TRBJ1-2; clone size: NA; D gene: TRBD1; V gene: TRBV5-1; CDR3 length: 13; CDR3 protein: CASSLGGQLGYTF; CDR3 DNA: TGCGCCAGCAGCTTGGGGGGACAGCTTGGCTACACCTTC
J gene: TRBJ2-2; clone size: few; D gene: NA; V gene: TRBV4-2; CDR3 length: 16; CDR3 protein: CASSQNAGTNTGELFF; CDR3 DNA: TGTGCCAGCAGCCAAAACGCGGGGACGAACACCGGGGAGCTGTTTTTT
J gene: TRBJ2-5; clone size: NA; D gene: TRBD1; V gene: TRBV11-2; CDR3 length: 16; CDR3 protein: CASSARQGKRQETQYF; CDR3 DNA: TGTGCCAGCAGCGCCCGACAGGGAAAAAGGCAAGAGACCCAGTACTTC
J gene: TRBJ2-1; clone size: many; D gene: NA; V gene: TRBV5-1; CDR3 length: 14; CDR3 protein: CASTRGAPPNEQFF; CDR3 DNA: TGCGCCAGCACCCGGGGGGCGCCTCCCAATGAGCAGTTCTTC
J gene: TRBJ1-2; clone size: NA; D gene: NA; V gene: TRBV10-2; CDR3 length: 13; CDR3 protein: CASSELQDPGYTF; CDR3 DNA: TGCGCCAGCAGTGAGTTGCAGGACCCTGGCTACACCTTC
J gene: TRBJ2-2; clone size: few; D gene: TRBD1; V gene: TRBV19; CDR3 length: 15; CDR3 protein: CASSWDRPNTGELFF; CDR3 DNA: TGTGCCAGTAGCTGGGACAGACCGAACACCGGGGAGCTGTTTTTT
J gene: TRBJ2-1; clone size: few; D gene: NA; V gene: TRBV5-1; CDR3 length: 13; CDR3 protein: CASSLTRGHEQFF; CDR3 DNA: TGCGCCAGCAGCCTAACACGGGGCCATGAGCAGTTCTTC
J gene: TRBJ2-1; clone size: few; D gene: NA; V gene: TRBV4-3; CDR3 length: 12; CDR3 protein: CASSRRGNEQFF; CDR3 DNA: TGCGCCAGCAGCCGCCGCGGTAATGAGCAGTTCTTC
J gene: TRBJ1-2; clone size: few; D gene: NA; V gene: TRBV3-1; CDR3 length: 13; CDR3 protein: CASSRRAYYGYTF; CDR3 DNA: TGTGCCAGCAGCCGACGGGCATACTATGGCTACACCTTC
J gene: TRBJ2-3; clone size: few; D gene: NA; V gene: TRBV11-2; CDR3 length: 14; CDR3 protein: CASSPPASPDTQYF; CDR3 DNA: TGTGCCAGCAGCCCCCCGGCCTCGCCAGATACGCAGTATTTT
J gene: TRBJ1-6; clone size: few; D gene: NA; V gene: TRBV12-3/TRBV12-4; CDR3 length: 15; CDR3 protein: CASSATGSWNSPLHF; CDR3 DNA: TGTGCCAGCAGTGCAACAGGGAGTTGGAATTCACCCCTCCACTTT
J gene: TRBJ1-1; clone size: many; D gene: TRBD1; V gene: TRBV28; CDR3 length: 16; CDR3 protein: CASSPGTGDGSTEAFF; CDR3 DNA: TGTGCCAGCAGTCCCGGGACAGGGGATGGTAGCACTGAAGCTTTCTTT
J gene: TRBJ2-7; clone size: NA; D gene: NA; V gene: TRBV7-9; CDR3 length: 13; CDR3 protein: CASSAPGGREQYF; CDR3 DNA: TGTGCCAGCAGCGCCCCAGGAGGCCGCGAGCAGTACTTC
J gene: TRBJ2-4; clone size: NA; D gene: NA; V gene: TRBV7-8; CDR3 length: 16; CDR3 protein: CASSLQGPLAKNIQYF; CDR3 DNA: TGTGCCAGCAGCTTACAGGGACCCCTAGCCAAAAACATTCAGTACTTC
J gene: TRBJ1-6; clone size: NA; D gene: TRBD1; V gene: TRBV20-1; CDR3 length: 13; CDR3 protein: CSVPDRAASPLHF; CDR3 DNA: TGCAGTGTTCCCGACAGGGCGGCTTCACCCCTCCACTTT
J gene: TRBJ2-5; clone size: NA; D gene: TRBD1; V gene: TRBV14; CDR3 length: 17; CDR3 protein: CASSQDWGTGGSETQYF; CDR3 DNA: TGTGCCAGCAGCCAAGATTGGGGGACAGGGGGCAGTGAGACCCAGTACTTC
J gene: TRBJ1-2; clone size: few; D gene: NA; V gene: TRBV27; CDR3 length: 13; CDR3 protein: CASSLNSHYGYTF; CDR3 DNA: TGTGCCAGCAGTTTGAACAGCCACTATGGCTACACCTTC
J gene: TRBJ2-7; clone size: many; D gene: TRBD1; V gene: TRBV7-2; CDR3 length: 14; CDR3 protein: CASSLGTGFYEQYF; CDR3 DNA: TGTGCCAGCAGCCTCGGGACAGGGTTCTACGAGCAGTACTTC
J gene: TRBJ1-1; clone size: many; D gene: TRBD1; V gene: TRBV2; CDR3 length: 12; CDR3 protein: CASGTVDTEAFF; CDR3 DNA: TGTGCCAGCGGGACAGTTGACACTGAAGCTTTCTTT
J gene: TRBJ2-7; clone size: NA; D gene: NA; V gene: TRBV12-3/TRBV12-4; CDR3 length: 14; CDR3 protein: CASRYSGGGGEQYF; CDR3 DNA: TGTGCCAGCAGATACTCAGGGGGCGGGGGCGAGCAGTACTTC
J gene: TRBJ1-5; clone size: many; D gene: NA; V gene: TRBV15; CDR3 length: 13; CDR3 protein: CATSRDSEQPQHF; CDR3 DNA: TGTGCCACCAGCAGAGATTCGGAACAGCCCCAGCATTTT
J gene: TRBJ2-7; clone size: NA; D gene: NA; V gene: TRBV4-1; CDR3 length: 13; CDR3 protein: CASSQVGIYEQYF; CDR3 DNA: TGCGCCAGCAGCCAAGTGGGGATCTACGAGCAGTACTTC
J gene: TRBJ2-3; clone size: many; D gene: NA; V gene: TRBV7-3; CDR3 length: 16; CDR3 protein: CASSLRAPAKGDTQYF; CDR3 DNA: TGTGCCAGCAGCTTAAGAGCCCCCGCAAAGGGAGATACGCAGTATTTT
J gene: TRBJ2-5; clone size: NA; D gene: NA; V gene: TRBV5-1; CDR3 length: 14; CDR3 protein: CASSLVSQQETQYF; CDR3 DNA: TGCGCCAGCAGCTTGGTGTCGCAACAAGAGACCCAGTACTTC
J gene: TRBJ2-1; clone size: NA; D gene: NA; V gene: TRBV4-3; CDR3 length: 15; CDR3 protein: CASSQWSSFDNEQFF; CDR3 DNA: TGCGCCAGCAGCCAATGGTCTAGCTTCGACAATGAGCAGTTCTTC
J gene: TRBJ1-1; clone size: NA; D gene: TRBD1; V gene: TRBV7-6; CDR3 length: 15; CDR3 protein: CASSSGQGASTEAFF; CDR3 DNA: TGTGCCAGCAGCTCGGGACAGGGGGCCAGTACTGAAGCTTTCTTT
J gene: TRBJ1-2; clone size: NA; D gene: NA; V gene: TRBV24-1; CDR3 length: 13; CDR3 protein: CATSATANYGYTF; CDR3 DNA: TGTGCCACCAGTGCGACAGCTAACTATGGCTACACCTTC